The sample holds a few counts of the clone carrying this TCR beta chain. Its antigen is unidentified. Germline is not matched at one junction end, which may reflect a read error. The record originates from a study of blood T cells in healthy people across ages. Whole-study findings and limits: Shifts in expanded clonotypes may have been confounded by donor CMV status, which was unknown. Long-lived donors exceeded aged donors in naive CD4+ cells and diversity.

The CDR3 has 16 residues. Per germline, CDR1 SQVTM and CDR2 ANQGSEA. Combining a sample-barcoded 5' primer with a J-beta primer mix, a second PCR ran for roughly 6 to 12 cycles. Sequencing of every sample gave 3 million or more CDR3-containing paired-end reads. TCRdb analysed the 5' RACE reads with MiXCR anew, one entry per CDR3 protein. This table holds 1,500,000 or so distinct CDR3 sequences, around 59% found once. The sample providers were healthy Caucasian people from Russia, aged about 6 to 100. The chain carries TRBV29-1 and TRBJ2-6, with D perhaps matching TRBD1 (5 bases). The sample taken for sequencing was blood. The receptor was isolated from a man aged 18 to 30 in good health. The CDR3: CSVEGHDLHGANVLTF. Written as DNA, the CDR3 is TGCAGCGTAGAAGGACACGACCTTCACGGGGCCAACGTCCTGACTTTC.